These 5 T cell receptor beta chains were sequenced from one sample in a study of blood T cell repertoires in COVID-19. Generated by immunoSEQ multiplex PCR, the TCRdb table keeps only in-frame clones and is missing some. Of about 200,000 clones in the sample, roughly 77% are singletons; the top ten hold around 5.4%. The sample comprised peripheral blood. Receptors were obtained from a middle-aged woman with COVID-19, enrolled during active disease.

This chain joins TRBV9 and TRBJ2-7, with D possibly TRBD1 on 5 matching bases. The CDR3 contains 13 residues. Trimming pared 2 bases from V and 7 bases from J, leaving 13 bases between. In germline, CDR1 is SGDLS, CDR2 YYNGEE. CDR3 bases: TGTGCCAGCAGCGTGATCCCAGGGCAGGAGCAGTACTTC. Translated: CASSVIPGQEQYF.

This clone has more than one count but fewer than ten. The chain has TRBV2 and TRBJ2-1; TRBD2 matches 8 bases. Germline lookup yields CDR1 SNHLY and CDR2 FYNNEI. This CDR3 region has 15 residues. After removal of 3 bases from V and 3 bases from J, the junction contained 4 bases not matched to a gene. DNA for the CDR3: TGTGCCAGCAGTGACTCGGGGGGGAACTACAATGAGCAGTTCTTC. It is translated as CASSDSGGNYNEQFF.

The genes are TRBV18 and TRBJ1-1; 7 nucleotides match TRBD1. Germline V gives CDR1 KGHSH, CDR2 LQKENI. The CDR3 runs to 12 residues. The V and J ends lost 2 bases and 7 bases, in that order; junction bases with no gene match: 1. This CDR3 is CASSPGTVEAFF. CDR3 bases: TGTGCCAGCTCACCAGGGACAGTTGAAGCTTTCTTT.

The chain recombines TRBV7-2 with TRBJ1-5, with D possibly TRBD1 on 6 matching bases. Germline CDR1 reads SGHTA; CDR2 reads FQGNSA. This CDR3 has 18 residues. Trimming pared 1 base from V and 0 bases from J, leaving 16 bases between. The CDR3 is CASSLGGTGSYSNQPQHF. The CDR3, as DNA: TGTGCCAGCAGCTTAGGAGGAACAGGGTCCTATAGCAATCAGCCCCAGCATTTT.

V and J are TRBV6-5 and TRBJ1-2; D ambiguous. This CDR3 has 14 residues. V was pared by 6 bases and J by 2 bases, with 13 bases between. CDR1 and CDR2 (germline): MNHEY, SVGAGI. CDR3: CASSKDGRNYGYTF. DNA of the CDR3: TGTGCCAGCAGCAAGGACGGGAGGAACTATGGCTACACCTTC.